This entry lists 8 T cell receptor beta chains sequenced from one sample in a study of regulatory and conventional T cells in RAG deficiency. Here immunoSEQ multiplex PCR was the method, and the copy in TCRdb shows in-frame clones only, minus some. The profile shows some 35,000 clones, 76% of them singletons. Conventional CD4+ T cells were sorted from blood as CD25-low CD127-high cells. The same specimen was also included in a second study, on regulatory T cells. Turning to that study: The primer mix had 52 TRBV and 13 TRBJ primers.

The sequenced sample was CD4+ effector T cells sorted from blood. The receptors shown here come from a human donor in good health.

This clone has a handful of counts. This chain uses TRBV30 with TRBJ1-2; 11 nucleotides align to TRBD1. The V segment lost 1 base and the J segment 8 bases; nucleotides outside the gene matches: 9. The CDR3 is 15 amino acids. From germline, CDR1 is GTSNPN and CDR2 SVGIG (reference sequence). CDR3 in amino acids: CAWSERGQGGGGYTF. The CDR3 DNA sequence: TGTGCCTGGAGTGAAAGGGGACAGGGGGGAGGAGGCTACACCTTC. The full variable domain, with the rest looked up from reference TRBV30 and TRBJ1-2, is SQTIHQWPATLVQPVGSPLSLECTVEGTSNPNLYWYRQAAGRGLQLLFYSVGIGQISSEVPQNLSASRPQDRQFILSSKKLLLSDSGFYLCAWSERGQGGGGYTFGSGTRLTVV.

The DNA of the CDR3 is TGTGCCAGCAGCTTTGACAGTAGCACAGATACGCAGTATTTT. It encodes CASSFDSSTDTQYF. The V call is TRBV7-6, the J call TRBJ2-3; tentatively, D is TRBD1 (5 bases). Trimming removed 3 bases at V and 0 bases at J, with 7 bases between. The CDR3 loop spans 14 amino acids. Germline V gene sequence: CDR1 SGHVS, CDR2 FNYEAQ.

Here the CDR3 reads CASSPRSGDGRLNEKLFF. The CDR3 bases are TGTGCCAGCAGTCCCAGATCGGGGGACGGACGACTTAATGAAAAACTGTTTTTT. This rearrangement joins TRBV6-4 to TRBJ1-4; tentative D call: TRBD1 (5 bases). Germline V gives CDR1 MRHNA, CDR2 SNTAGT. Trimming shortened V by 5 bases and J by 4 bases, and 23 bases separated the two germline ends. This CDR3 spans 18 amino acids.

This clone was counted a single time. The chain uses TRBV29-1 and TRBJ2-1; D may match TRBD1 or TRBD2 (5 bases each). Germline-derived CDR1 and CDR2 are SQVTM and ANQGSEA. Trimming removed 0 bases from V and 12 bases from J, with 12 bases in between. The CDR3 sequence is 12 residues long. The DNA for the CDR3 is TGCAGCGTTGAAGATGGGGCTGGGGGGCAGTTCTTC. Protein product: CSVEDGAGGQFF.

This chain uses TRBV27 with TRBJ1-1; possible D gene TRBD1, 5 bases. This CDR3 spans 16 amino acids. Trimming took 2 bases from V and 0 from J, leaving 13 bases between them. The germline gives CDR1 MNHEY, CDR2 SMNVEV (reference sequence). CDR3 loop: CASSLDLGGMNTEAFF. CDR3 coding DNA: TGTGCCAGCAGTTTAGACCTCGGGGGAATGAACACTGAAGCTTTCTTT.

The chain couples TRBV28 to TRBJ1-4; the D gene is possibly TRBD1 (5 bases). The CDR3 runs 17 residues. V dropped 4 bases and J dropped 0 bases, with 15 bases sitting between them. Per germline, CDR1 MDHEN and CDR2 SYDVKM. The CDR3 bases are TGTGCCAGCAGTTCCACCCGACAGTCATCAACTAATGAAAAACTGTTTTTT. Its protein product is CASSSTRQSSTNEKLFF.

This clone was counted a few times. The chain carries TRBV9 and TRBJ1-2; weak D call: TRBD1 (5 bases). This CDR3 region has 15 residues. Trimming shortened V by 2 bases and J by 3 bases, and 14 bases separated the two germline ends. Germline V gives CDR1 SGDLS, CDR2 YYNGEE. This CDR3 reads CASSVGPQEYYGYTF. Here the CDR3 DNA reads TGTGCCAGCAGCGTGGGACCTCAGGAATACTATGGCTACACCTTC.

In regard to this clone: A junction boundary mismatches the germline segment, possibly from a read error. The gene calls are TRBV5-1 and TRBJ1-5; 7 bases line up with TRBD1. In germline, CDR1 is SGHRS, CDR2 YFSETQ. The CDR3 contains 13 residues. The CDR3, as DNA: TGCGCCAGCAGCCGGGACAGACGATCAGCCCCAGCATTT. This sequence encodes CASSRDRRSAPAF.